This record concerns one T cell receptor beta chain sequence. This table comes from immunoSEQ multiplex PCR, and its TCRdb copy is limited to in-frame clones, with some not included. The data contain around 180,000 clones, around 90% of them seen just once; the ten biggest clones take up around 24%. The data were obtained in a study of blood T cell repertoires in COVID-19. This CDR3 is built from 11 residues. Deletions cut 9 bases from V and 5 bases from J, with 9 bases between. Germline CDR1 reads KGHDR; CDR2 reads SFDVKD. This chain uses TRBV24-1 with TRBJ1-1, with D possibly matching TRBD1 (5 bases). The source is a man in his sixties with acute or convalescent COVID-19. The sample comprised peripheral blood. CDR3: CATGRGTEAFF. The CDR3 nucleotides read TGTGCCACCGGAAGGGGAACTGAAGCTTTCTTT.